The T cell receptor beta chain under discussion was sequenced for a study of blood T cell repertoires in COVID-19. Study details: Acute-phase and convalescent COVID-19 samples originated in the United States, Italy and Spain.

In the authors' methods: Scientists estimated how many nucleated cells there were by amplifying reference gene primers. Clones were sequenced by immunoSEQ multiplex PCR, and TCRdb holds only the in-frame ones, with some missing. For V, J and clone size, that table is used; D and trimming come from the DNA. This repertoire shows 200,000 to 300,000 clones, about four fifths found once; its top ten account for 7.5%. This CDR3 region has 15 residues. The V gene's germline CDR1 is SGHTA and CDR2 FQGNSA. Losses at the gene ends were 4 bases for V and 3 bases for J; bases not matched to a gene: 3. One Seattle source followed patients from active infection through their disease course.

This TCR came from a woman aged 80 or over with COVID-19, enrolled during active disease. This chain uses TRBV7-2 with TRBJ2-5; TRBD2 matches 12 bases. Material for sequencing was peripheral blood. In DNA, the CDR3 is TGTGCCAGCAGCTCCAGACTAGCGGGAGAAGAGACCCAGTACTTC. Residues: CASSSRLAGEETQYF.